This T cell receptor (beta chain) was sequenced for a study of blood T cell repertoires in COVID-19. Across the study: Both acute and convalescent COVID-19 samples were obtained from the United States, Italy and Spain. Sources were T cells, B-cell-depleted T cells, or PBMCs; the material itself was cDNA or gDNA.

Notes on this clone: Other DNA sequences in this specimen translate into the identical CDR3.

The method was immunoSEQ multiplex PCR; TCRdb's version includes in-frame clones alone and lacks a portion of them. The table lists approximately 70,000 clones, roughly four fifths of them singletons. The trim removed 0 bases at V and 3 bases at J, leaving 4 bases unmatched. The CDR3 sequence is 16 residues long. Germline V gene data show CDR1 as SGHRS and CDR2 as YFSETQ. The chain is built from TRBV5-1 and TRBJ2-3, with 10 bases aligning to TRBD2. The clonotype was recovered from a woman in her sixties or seventies with acute or convalescent COVID-19. The specimen sequenced was peripheral blood. DNA for the CDR3: TGCGCCAGCAGCTTGGCTCTAGCGGGGGAGACAGATACGCAGTATTTT. This encodes CASSLALAGETDTQYF. The whole variable domain, filled in from reference TRBV5-1 and TRBJ2-3, reads KAGVTQTPRYLIKTRGQQVTLSCSPISGHRSVSWYQQTPGQGLQFLFEYFSETQRNKGNFPGRFSGRQFSNSRSEMNVSTLELGDSALYLCASSLALAGETDTQYFGPGTRLTVL.